The 2 T cell receptor beta chains below were found in one sample sequenced in a study of molecular identifiers for immune sequencing clone quantification. TCRdb reprocessed the PCR reads with MiXCR, giving one entry per CDR3 protein. Of 300,000 to 400,000 distinct CDR3 sequences in the sample, under 25% were seen once. Sequenced input: naive CD8+ T cells from blood, with Jurkat cell RNA spiked in. Subset of the sample: FACS-sorted CD8+CD4-CCR7+CD45RA+ naive T cells. The source is a human donor in good health. Some libraries in this study had Jurkat cell RNA spiked in.

This clonotype was seen more than once but under ten times. The chain combines TRBV7-6 with TRBJ1-1; no reliable D call. V dropped 1 base and J dropped 0 bases, with 9 bases sitting between them. This CDR3 has 15 amino acids. Germline lookup yields CDR1 SGHVS and CDR2 FNYEAQ. CDR3 bases: TGTGCCAGCAGCTTAGTAGCGGATATGAACACTGAAGCTTTCTTT. This sequence encodes CASSLVADMNTEAFF.

The V gene is TRBV7-2, the J gene TRBJ2-5; TRBD1 matches 7 bases. V shed 3 bases and J 4 bases; nucleotides not matched to a gene: 14. The germline gives CDR1 SGHTA, CDR2 FQGNSA. The CDR3 is 17 residues long. Here the CDR3 reads CASSFGYLQGFGETQYF. The CDR3 coding sequence is TGTGCCAGCAGCTTCGGGTACCTACAGGGGTTCGGAGAGACCCAGTACTTC.